What follows are 21 T cell receptor beta chains derived from one specimen sequenced in a study of blood T cells in healthy people across ages (dated by TCRdb to between 2014 and 2017). Libraries came from 5' RACE. Sequencer: Illumina HiSeq 2500. A second about 7 to 11 cycle PCR used a sample-barcoded 5' primer and a J-beta primer mix. TCRdb reprocessing: public reads trimmed at Q25 with fastp, clones called with MiXCR, in-frame beta chains kept. Under each unique CDR3 protein, matching rows form one entry showing the most common genes and DNA. For this sample there are more than 650,000 distinct CDR3 sequences; 40% to 65% appear just once. The ten top clones hold about two fifths of the sample. The sequenced sample consisted of blood. The origin of the receptors is a man aged 80 or over in good health.

This clonotype was observed many times. The CDR3 bases are TGTGCCAGCAGGGCTAGCGGCTCCTACGAGCAGTACTTC. Its translation is CASRASGSYEQYF. The chain couples TRBV12-3 or TRBV12-4 to TRBJ2-7, with 7 nucleotides matching TRBD2. The CDR3 has 13 residues. V shed 6 bases and J 0 bases; nucleotides not matched to a gene: 2.

The rearrangement links TRBV15 to TRBJ2-7; tentative D call: TRBD2 (5 bases). Germline values: CDR1 LNHNV, CDR2 YYDKDF (reference sequence). V was trimmed by 1 base and J by 0 bases, leaving 16 bases between them. The CDR3 runs to 17 residues. For the CDR3, the DNA is TGTGCCACCAGCAGAGTTCGGGGTAAGACGGGCTCCTACGAGCAGTACTTC. It yields the protein CATSRVRGKTGSYEQYF. Full variable domain (outside the CDR3, taken from reference TRBV15 and TRBJ2-7): DAMVIQNPRYQVTQFGKPVTLSCSQTLNHNVMYWYQQKSSQAPKLLFHYYDKDFNNEADTPDNFQSRRPNTSFCFLDIRSPGLGDTAMYLCATSRVRGKTGSYEQYFGPGTRLTVT.

To note about this clonotype: The DNA is omitted, as the CDR3 cannot be located on it reliably, and the CDR3 follows TCRdb's listing. The V gene is TRBV6-5, the J gene TRBJ2-3; the D call TRBD1 from the table was never checked on the DNA. The germline gives CDR1 MNHEY, CDR2 SVGAGI. A total of 15 residues make up the CDR3, ends included. The CDR3 is CASSYVGQGARYAYF.

This clonotype has a count of ten or more. A junction boundary mismatches the germline segment, possibly from a read error. The chain combines TRBV20-1 with TRBJ2-5, with D uncertain. Germline CDR1 is DFQATT and CDR2 is SNEGSKA (reference sequence). The CDR3 is 11 amino acids. CDR3 region: CSALGQGTQYF. DNA of the CDR3: TGCAGTGCCCTCGGGCAAGGGACCCAGTACTTC.

The chain links TRBV29-1 to TRBJ2-5, with 10 bases that match TRBD1. CDR1 and CDR2 from the germline V gene are SQVTM and ANQGSEA. The CDR3 length is 14 residues. With 2 bases clipped from V and 5 bases from J, the junction kept 5 bases outside the gene matches. CDR3 protein: CSVERGTGAETQYF. The CDR3 DNA follows: TGCAGCGTTGAAAGGGGGACAGGGGCGGAGACCCAGTACTTC.

The table lists this clonotype with a count of one. The chain links TRBV6-5 to TRBJ2-1; 9 bases are shared with TRBD2. The ends lost 0 bases at V and 10 bases at J; junction bases unmatched: 10. The CDR3 extends over 16 amino acids. Germline values: CDR1 MNHEY, CDR2 SVGAGI. The CDR3 DNA is TGTGCCAGCAGTTACTCGATTAGCGGGAGTTCCTACGAGCAGTTCTTC. It encodes CASSYSISGSSYEQFF.

This clonotype was seen more than once but under ten times. The rearrangement links TRBV11-3 to TRBJ2-3; 9 nucleotides match TRBD2. Germline CDR1 reads SGHNT; CDR2 reads YENEEA. The CDR3 consists of 16 residues. Unmatched junction bases numbered 20, after V lost 5 bases and J lost 14 bases. In nucleotides, the CDR3 is TGTGCCAGCAGCCCCCGTTTTGCGGGAGGGGGAAGATACGCGTATTTT. It specifies CASSPRFAGGGRYAYF.

This clonotype was observed once. This sequence joins TRBV20-1 and TRBJ2-5; D is unresolved. The DNA end favors TRBJ2-7, so the J call may be wrong. Per germline, CDR1 DFQATT and CDR2 SNEGSKA (reference sequence). This CDR3 is built from 13 residues. In DNA, the CDR3 is TGCAGTGCTCACGACATAAAAGTCTACGAGCAGTACTTC. It is translated as CSAHDIKVYEQYF.

This clonotype showed up just a few times. The chain uses TRBV20-1 and TRBJ1-2; no clear D gene. V was trimmed by 3 bases and J by 4 bases, leaving 15 bases between them. This CDR3 has 14 amino acids. Germline V gene data show CDR1 as DFQATT and CDR2 as SNEGSKA (reference sequence). The CDR3 nucleotides are TGCAGTGCTAGCCCCGCGGCGGGAAGCTATGGCTACACCTTC. It is translated as CSASPAAGSYGYTF.

This chain links TRBV2 with TRBJ2-7, with D possibly TRBD2 on 5 matching bases. Germline V lookup: CDR1 SNHLY, CDR2 FYNNEI. CDR3 length equals 15 residues. Deletions cut 3 bases from V and 2 bases from J, with 14 bases between. The CDR3 loop is CASSDNGFGAYEQYF. CDR3 nucleotide sequence: TGTGCCAGCAGTGATAATGGATTCGGGGCCTACGAGCAGTACTTC.

This chain links TRBV20-1 with TRBJ1-2, with a tentative D call TRBD1 (6 bases). The CDR3 runs to 14 residues. CDR1 DFQATT and CDR2 SNEGSKA come from the germline V gene (reference sequence). CDR3: CTPGGGALGNGYTF. The CDR3 DNA follows: TGCACACCTGGTGGGGGGGCGCTTGGGAATGGCTACACCTTC.

This clonotype was observed a handful of times. The chain recombines TRBV28 with TRBJ2-1, with TRBD2 identical over 9 bases. The germline CDR1 and CDR2 sequences are MDHEN and SYDVKM. The CDR3 is made up of 16 amino acids. The V gene end was trimmed by 3 bases and the J gene end by 7 bases; junction bases not matched to a gene: 10. The CDR3 DNA reads as TGTGCCAGCAGTTTGGGGGGGCTAGCGGGACGGAATGAGCAGTTCTTC. Protein sequence: CASSLGGLAGRNEQFF.

The rearrangement links TRBV20-1 to TRBJ1-2; 11 positions match TRBD1. CDR1 and CDR2 (germline): DFQATT, SNEGSKA (reference sequence). V gave up 5 bases and J gave up 10 bases; unmatched junction bases: 9. The length of the CDR3 is 13 residues. The CDR3 region is CSAWGTGGDDYTF. As DNA, the CDR3 is TGCAGTGCTTGGGGGACAGGGGGAGATGACTACACCTTC.

The gene calls are TRBV6-2 or TRBV6-3 and TRBJ2-1; 12 positions match TRBD2. The CDR3 is 16 residues long. CDR1 is MNHEY, CDR2 SVGEGT, per germline. Germline trimming cut 0 bases from V and 7 bases from J; bases unmatched to any gene: 4. Here the CDR3 DNA reads TGTGCCAGCAGTTACTCGACTAGCGGGAGAAATAATGAGCAGTTCTTC. This sequence encodes CASSYSTSGRNNEQFF.

This chain connects TRBV7-2 to TRBJ1-5; the D is unclear. Germline assignment: CDR1 SGHTA and CDR2 FQGNSA. Trimming shortened V by 0 bases and J by 7 bases, and 13 bases separated the two germline ends. This CDR3 spans 15 amino acids. The CDR3 protein is CASSLAARDWQPQHF. The CDR3 region has the DNA TGTGCCAGCAGCTTAGCGGCCCGAGATTGGCAGCCCCAGCATTTT.

This clonotype was found a few times. The CDR3, as DNA: TGTGCCAGCAACCGCCCCCTGGAAGCGGGAGCCCGAACCACAGATACGCAGTATTTT. Residues: CASNRPLEAGARTTDTQYF. The V gene is TRBV2, the J gene TRBJ2-3; 8 nucleotides line up with TRBD2. The V gene end was trimmed by 7 bases and the J gene end by 2 bases; junction bases not matched to a gene: 20. The CDR3 is 19 residues long. From germline, CDR1 is SNHLY and CDR2 FYNNEI. Full variable domain (rest looked up from reference TRBV2 and TRBJ2-3): EPEVTQTPSHQVTQMGQEVILRCVPISNHLYFYWYRQILGQKVEFLVSFYNNEISEKSEIFDDQFSVERPDGSNFTLKIRSTKLEDSAMYFCASNRPLEAGARTTDTQYFGPGTRLTVL.

The chain couples TRBV10-3 to TRBJ2-7, with a weak D call TRBD2 (6 bases). Trimming stripped 4 bases from V and 7 bases from J, with 14 bases between. CDR3 length: 13 residues. Germline CDR1 is ENHRY and CDR2 is SYGVKD. The CDR3, as DNA: TGTGCCATCAGTGCGTCGACTAGGCGGGAGCAGTACTTC. This sequence encodes CAISASTRREQYF.

This clonotype was counted only a few times. This chain joins TRBV4-1 and TRBJ1-2, with D possibly TRBD1 on 6 matching bases. Trimming took 3 bases from V and 7 from J, leaving 21 bases between them. Germline V gene sequence: CDR1 MGHRA, CDR2 YSYEKL. This CDR3 has 16 residues. The DNA of the CDR3 is TGCGCCAGCAGCCAGCCCGCACGGCACAGGGACTCTGGCTACACCTTC. This sequence encodes CASSQPARHRDSGYTF.

This clonotype was detected many times. The chain couples TRBV10-3 to TRBJ2-7; D not resolved. Germline V gene data show CDR1 as ENHRY and CDR2 as SYGVKD. There are 11 residues in the CDR3. V was cut by 2 bases and J by 5 bases, with 4 bases left in between. The CDR3 reads CAISESNEQYF. CDR3 nucleotides: TGTGCCATCAGTGAGAGTAACGAGCAGTACTTC.

This clonotype turned up a few times. V and J are TRBV10-3 and TRBJ2-7; possible D gene TRBD1, 6 bases. Per the germline V gene, CDR1 is ENHRY and CDR2 is SYGVKD. The CDR3 consists of 14 residues. The V end was cut by 2 bases, the J end by 3 bases, with 11 bases between. The CDR3 nucleotides are TGTGCCATCAGTGAGCCGACAGGAATCTACGAGCAGTACTTC. This translates into CAISEPTGIYEQYF.

This clonotype was counted once. A read error may produce the germline difference seen at one junction end. The chain has TRBV4-2 and TRBJ2-1; 11 nucleotides align to TRBD2. This CDR3 is built from 20 residues. Germline CDR1 and CDR2: LGHNA and YNFKEQ. The CDR3 nucleotides are TGTGCCAGCAGCCAAGTCAGGGCTAGCGGGAGGCGAAGCTCCTACAATAAGCAGTTCTTC. Translated: CASSQVRASGRRSSYNKQFF.